This T cell receptor (beta chain) was profiled in a study of Ad26.COV2.S vaccination and SARS-CoV-2 variants (dated by TCRdb to about 2021). With regard to the full study: Donors in the vaccine arm were drawn from COV1001, a phase I-IIa trial of Ad26.COV2.S in healthy adults that was multicentre, randomized, double-blind and placebo-controlled. A total of roughly 30 samples were included in the TCR-sequenced set, comprising 19 Ad26.COV2.S vaccine recipients, 5 placebo recipients and 8 SARS-CoV-2 convalescent individuals. Dosing of Ad26.COV2.S was intramuscular, at either 5x10^10 or 1x10^11 viral particles, delivered as one shot or as two shots spaced 56 days apart. Investigators did not know the trial group allocation while performing experiments and assessing outcomes. TCRbeta repertoire sequencing served as the tool for gauging how specific and how broad the SARS-CoV-2-reactive T cell receptors were following Ad26.COV2.S vaccination. Trial participants were randomized into five groups of five, in which low-dose or high-dose Ad26.COV2.S was given once or twice, or placebo was given on both occasions.

TCRbeta CDR3 regions were sequenced with the immunoSEQ Assay. After extraction, genomic DNA underwent amplification by bias-controlled multiplex PCR, followed by high-throughput sequencing. In the authors' own workflow: To quantify the absolute abundance of every unique TCRbeta CDR3 region, sequences were collapsed and filtered. Usable DNA was measured by amplifying reference genes present in all nucleated cells, and TCRbeta template counts were normalized to that usable DNA to estimate T cell fraction. Repertoire TCRs were annotated as SARS-CoV-2-specific by exact matching of V gene, CDR3 amino acid sequence and J gene to a known reactive TCR set. The reference SARS-CoV-2 TCR set was obtained from MIRA and was filtered for enrichment in COVID-19-positive ImmuneCODE repertoires, whereby public or cross-reactive TCRs were removed. Using the MIRA antigens, annotated TCRs were further analysed by specific ORF or by position within an ORF. Depth was the summed frequency of annotated unique rearrangements, while breadth was defined as annotated unique rearrangements over total unique productive rearrangements. TCR breadth was compared between groups using two-sided Wilcoxon rank-sum tests. The table comes from immuneACCESS by way of TCRdb, which keeps in-frame sequences with V and J called. Part of the clones is missing from these tables; in studies checked, under half for an unresolved V gene and the rest for unknown reasons. V and J calls and clone size are copied from that table; D and trimming were computed from the DNA. For this sample there are more than 250,000 clones; more than 75% appear just once. The ten largest clones add up to about 3.6% of the sample.

This specimen's treatment or condition label, interpreted: around 19 received Ad26.COV2.S at low or high dose, single or two shots; about 5 received placebo; per-sample allocation not given. For vaccine and placebo recipients, repertoires were sequenced using samples collected on day 63 after the first injection. In Cohort 1b, about 25 adults aged 18-55 years were enrolled at a single site in Boston, USA, between 29 July and 7 August 2020. Ad26.COV2.S was a replication-incompetent adenovirus type 26 vector expressing a prefusion-stabilized SARS-CoV-2 spike protein from the original Wuhan strain. V trim: 3 bases; J trim: 7 bases; unmatched bases: 13. From the cysteine up to the phenylalanine, the CDR3 has a length of 16 residues. The read is trimmed to its CDR3 DNA, 48 bases read in frame from base 1. The germline V gene gives CDR1 as ENHRY and CDR2 as SYGVKD. With regard to this clone: Its antigen is not yet known. No much larger clonotype is one base removed from it; base qualities were not supplied.

The research as a whole found: Spike-specific TCR breadth was higher in Ad26.COV2.S recipients than in placebo recipients (P = 0.0014). Vaccine and placebo recipients had similar non-spike TCR breadth, a finding consistent with the vaccine containing only spike. Substantial breadth of spike-specific CD8+ and CD4+ T cell responses was reported after vaccination. It was noted by the authors that total T cell responses may have been underestimated by the TCR breadth and depth analyses. Comparing responses between vaccine doses or regimens was not something the study was powered to do.

Sequencing was performed on peripheral blood, taken in a trial of Ad26.COV2.S vaccine versus placebo. Recombination linked TRBV10-3 to TRBJ2-7; 9 central bases correspond to TRBD2. This clonotype originated in a person aged 18 to 59 who received the Ad26.COV2.S COVID-19 vaccine or a placebo. The nucleotide sequence is given as TGTGCCATCAGTGAAAACTTAGCGGGAGAGCCGGGGGAGCAGTACTTC. It specifies CAISENLAGEPGEQYF.